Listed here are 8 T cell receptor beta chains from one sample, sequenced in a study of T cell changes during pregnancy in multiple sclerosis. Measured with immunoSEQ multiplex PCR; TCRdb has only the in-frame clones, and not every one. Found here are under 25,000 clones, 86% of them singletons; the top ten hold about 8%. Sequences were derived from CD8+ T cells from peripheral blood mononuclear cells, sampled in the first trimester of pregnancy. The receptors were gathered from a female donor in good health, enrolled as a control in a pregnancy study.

The CDR3 spells CASSLREGTEAFF. The CDR3, as DNA: TGTGCCAGCAGCCTCAGGGAAGGCACTGAAGCTTTCTTT. The genes are TRBV11-1 and TRBJ1-1, with D possibly TRBD1 on 5 matching bases. The germline gives CDR1 SGHAT, CDR2 FQDESV (reference sequence). This CDR3 spans 13 amino acids. Deletions cut 5 bases from V and 4 bases from J, with 11 bases between.

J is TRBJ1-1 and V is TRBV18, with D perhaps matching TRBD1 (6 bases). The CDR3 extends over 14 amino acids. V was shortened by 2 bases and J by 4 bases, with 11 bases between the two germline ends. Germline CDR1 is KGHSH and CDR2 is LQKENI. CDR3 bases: TGTGCCAGCTCACCAGGACAGACTCCCACTGAAGCTTTCTTT. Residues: CASSPGQTPTEAFF.

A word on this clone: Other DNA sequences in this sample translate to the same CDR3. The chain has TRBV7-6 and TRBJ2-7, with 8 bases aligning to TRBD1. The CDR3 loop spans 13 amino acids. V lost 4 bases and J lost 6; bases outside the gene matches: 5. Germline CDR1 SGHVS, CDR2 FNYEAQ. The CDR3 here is CASSSRTGSEQYF. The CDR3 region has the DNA TGTGCCAGCAGCTCACGGACAGGGAGCGAGCAGTACTTC.

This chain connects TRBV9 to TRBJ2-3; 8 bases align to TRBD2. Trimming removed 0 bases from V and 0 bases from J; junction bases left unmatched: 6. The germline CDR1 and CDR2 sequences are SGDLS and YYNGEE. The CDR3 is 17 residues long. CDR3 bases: TGTGCCAGCAGCGTAGGGTTTAGCGGGGCAAGCACAGATACGCAGTATTTT. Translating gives CASSVGFSGASTDTQYF. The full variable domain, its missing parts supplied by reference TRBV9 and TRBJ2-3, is DSGVTQTPKHLITATGQRVTLRCSPRSGDLSVYWYQQSLDQGLQFLIQYYNGEERAKGNILERFSAQQFPDLHSELNLSSLELGDSALYFCASSVGFSGASTDTQYFGPGTRLTVL.

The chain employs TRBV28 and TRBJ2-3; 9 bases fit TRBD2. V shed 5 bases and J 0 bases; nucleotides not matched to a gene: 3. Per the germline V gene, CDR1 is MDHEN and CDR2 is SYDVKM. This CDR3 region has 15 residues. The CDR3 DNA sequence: TGTGCCAGCAGTCCGGGACTAGCTAGCACAGATACGCAGTATTTT. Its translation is CASSPGLASTDTQYF. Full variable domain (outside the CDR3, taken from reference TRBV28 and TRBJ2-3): DVKVTQSSRYLVKRTGEKVFLECVQDMDHENMFWYRQDPGLGLRLIYFSYDVKMKEKGDIPEGYSVSREKKERFSLILESASTNQTSMYLCASSPGLASTDTQYFGPGTRLTVL.

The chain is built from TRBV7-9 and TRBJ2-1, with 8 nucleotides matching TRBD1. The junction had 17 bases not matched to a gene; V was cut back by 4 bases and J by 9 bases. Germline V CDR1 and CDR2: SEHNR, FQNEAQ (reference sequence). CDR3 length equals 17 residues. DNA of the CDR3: TGTGCCAGCAGCTCACCGGGAATATCGGGACAGGCGGGTGAGCAGTTCTTC. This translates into CASSSPGISGQAGEQFF.

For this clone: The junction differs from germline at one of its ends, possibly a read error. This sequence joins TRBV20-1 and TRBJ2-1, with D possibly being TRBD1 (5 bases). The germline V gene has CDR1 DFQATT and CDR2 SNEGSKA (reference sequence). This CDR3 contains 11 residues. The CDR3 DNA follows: TGCTCGGCGTTAGCAGGGCTCATTTTAATCTTC. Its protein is CSALAGLILIF.

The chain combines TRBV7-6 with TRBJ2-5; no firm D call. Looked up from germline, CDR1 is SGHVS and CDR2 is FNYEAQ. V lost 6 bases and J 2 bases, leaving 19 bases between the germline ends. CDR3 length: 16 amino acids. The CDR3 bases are TGTGCCAGCAGTTCCGAGGCCAGCGAGAAGCAAGAGACCCAGTACTTC. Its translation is CASSSEASEKQETQYF.